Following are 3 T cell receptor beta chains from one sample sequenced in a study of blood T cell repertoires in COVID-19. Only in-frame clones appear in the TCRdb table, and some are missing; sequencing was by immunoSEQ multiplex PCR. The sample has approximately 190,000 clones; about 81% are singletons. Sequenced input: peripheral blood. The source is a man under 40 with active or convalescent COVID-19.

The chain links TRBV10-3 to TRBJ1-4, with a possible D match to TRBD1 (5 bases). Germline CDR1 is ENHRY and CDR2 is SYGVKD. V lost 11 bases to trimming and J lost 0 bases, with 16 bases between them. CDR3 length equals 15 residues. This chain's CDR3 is CALIPSGATNEKLFF. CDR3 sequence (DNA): TGTGCCCTAATTCCGTCGGGGGCAACTAATGAAAAACTGTTTTTT.

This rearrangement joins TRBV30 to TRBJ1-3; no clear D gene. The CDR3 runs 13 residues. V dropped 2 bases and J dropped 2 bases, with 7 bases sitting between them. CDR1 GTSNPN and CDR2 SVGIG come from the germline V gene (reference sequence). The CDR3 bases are TGTGCCTGGAGTTTGCAGACTGGAAACACCATATATTTT. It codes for CAWSLQTGNTIYF.

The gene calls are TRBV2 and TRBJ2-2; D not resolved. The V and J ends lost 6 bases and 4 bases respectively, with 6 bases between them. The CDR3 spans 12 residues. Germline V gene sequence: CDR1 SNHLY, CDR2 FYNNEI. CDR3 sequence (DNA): TGTGCCAGCAGACACAGCACCGGGGAGCTGTTTTTT. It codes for CASRHSTGELFF.